The sample holds many counts of the clone carrying this TCR beta chain. This specimen belongs to a study of neurological immune-mediated disorders. The team produced cDNA through 5'RACE using 10-nucleotide random UMIs. TCRdb fed the 5' RACE reads into MiXCR, producing one record per CDR3 protein. The data contain more than 45,000 distinct CDR3 sequences, 2% to 2.5% of them singletons. The clonotype originates from a man aged 50-59 years with multiple sclerosis. The specimen sequenced was PBMCs.

The CDR3 is CASSFPENIQYF. Here the CDR3 DNA reads TGTGCCAGCTCATTTCCCGAAAACATTCAGTACTTC. This chain links TRBV18 with TRBJ2-4; no firm D call. The CDR3 is 12 amino acids. Trimming pared 5 bases from V and 5 bases from J, leaving 7 bases between. CDR1 and CDR2 from the germline V gene are KGHSH and LQKENI.